These 15 T cell receptor beta chains originate from one sample sequenced in a study of CD8+ T cells in alopecia areata. Extracted RNA was reverse transcribed into cDNA, the sequencing template. Clones were sequenced by immunoSEQ multiplex PCR, and TCRdb holds only the in-frame ones, with some missing. The sample contains approximately 280,000 clones, none of them singletons. The sorting of pooled cutaneous lymph node cells relied on CD4, CD8alpha, NKG2D, NKG2ACE and other markers. Sequencing was performed on CD4+ T cells sorted from a lymph node. These receptors all stem from a C3H/HeJ mouse with alopecia areata. For this mouse line, the MHC haplotype is H2-k.

In this sample, this clone turned up a few times. Genes and germline come from the mouse. The read ends 4 residues early relative to the CDR3; the germline J gene fills the gap. This sample includes further DNA sequences coding for the same CDR3. The rearrangement joins TRBV19 to TRBJ2-5; 9 bases match TRBD2. The CDR3 spans 14 residues. The V segment lost 4 bases and the J segment 3 bases; nucleotides outside the gene matches: 3. In germline, CDR1 is FNHDT, CDR2 SITEND (reference sequence). The DNA read from the CDR3 is TGTGCCAGCAGTCCGACTGGGGGACAAGAC. Translation gives CASSPTGGQD. From start to end, the CDR3 is CASSPTGGQDTQYF.

This clone was observed a few times. Gene labels here are mouse ones. The read ends 4 residues early relative to the CDR3; the germline J gene fills the gap. The chain links TRBV5 to TRBJ2-7, with 11 bases matching TRBD2. The CDR3 has 15 residues. Germline V gene data show CDR1 as LGHNA and CDR2 as YNLKQL (reference sequence). The junction had 6 bases not matched to a gene; V was cut back by 5 bases and J by 3 bases. The CDR3 is CASSTRDWGNYEQYF. CDR3 bases read: TGTGCCAGCAGCACCCGGGACTGGGGGAACTAT.

Points on this clone: Here the gene names and germline are mouse. The CDR3 end falls 3 residues outside the read, so it is completed with the germline J gene. Other DNA sequences in this sample translate to the same CDR3. This chain joins TRBV13-1 and TRBJ1-6; D is perhaps TRBD1 (5 bases). TRBJ1-6 is recorded as an ORF, its role being uncertain. Trimming removed 5 bases at V and 2 bases at J, with 8 bases between. Germline CDR1 NSHNY, CDR2 SYGAGN. The CDR3 is 14 amino acids. Here the CDR3 reads CASRDRAYNSPLYF. The CDR3 bases that were read are TGTGCCAGCAGAGACAGAGCCTATAATTCGCCC.

On this clone itself: Mouse names are used for the genes. The CDR3 extends 4 residues past the end of the read, so its final part is completed from the germline J gene. V gene TRBV19 combines with J gene TRBJ1-1, with 7 bases fitting TRBD1. Germline V CDR1 and CDR2: FNHDT, SITEND (reference sequence). V shed 6 bases and J 2 bases; nucleotides not matched to a gene: 4. The CDR3 is 13 amino acids. CDR3: CASTGQLNTEVFF. The sequenced CDR3 bases are TGTGCCAGCACGGGACAGCTTAACACA.

To note about this clone: Mouse gene names and germline throughout. The CDR3 end falls 4 residues outside the read, so it is completed with the germline J gene. The chain combines TRBV5 with TRBJ2-2; the match to TRBD1 covers 7 bases. The germline CDR1 and CDR2 sequences are LGHNA and YNLKQL (reference sequence). Trimming took 0 bases from V and 4 from J; bases not matched to a gene: 2. The CDR3 consists of 15 residues. Partial CDR3 DNA: TGTGCCAGCAGCCAAGATGACAGGGCCACCGGG. It translates to CASSQDDRATG. In full, the CDR3 is CASSQDDRATGQLYF.

This clone was picked up a small number of times. The genes and germline here are from mouse. The read is 4 residues too short to cover the CDR3 end, so that end is filled in from the germline J gene. Within the sample, other DNA sequences also encode this same CDR3. The chain couples TRBV5 to TRBJ1-1, with no clear D. CDR1 LGHNA and CDR2 YNLKQL come from the germline V gene (reference sequence). The CDR3 length is 13 residues. The V and J ends lost 0 bases and 3 bases respectively, with 5 bases between them. The CDR3 bases that were read are TGTGCCAGCAGCCAAGAAAGGGACACA. Its protein product is CASSQERDT. The whole CDR3 is CASSQERDTEVFF.

A few counts support this clone. The germline and genes are mouse ones. The read terminates 4 residues before the CDR3 end, so the remaining end is supplied by the germline J gene. Other DNA sequences of this sample code for an identical CDR3. The gene calls are TRBV13-1 and TRBJ2-7, with D possibly being TRBD1 (6 bases). Per germline, CDR1 NSHNY and CDR2 SYGAGN. This CDR3 is built from 13 residues. The CDR3 here is CASSDRDNYEQYF. The part of the CDR3 DNA that was read is TGTGCCAGCAGTGATCGGGACAATTAT.

For this clone: Gene and germline names: mouse. Read data end 3 residues before the CDR3 end; the end is taken from the germline J gene. This sequence joins TRBV13-3 and TRBJ1-6, with 7 bases aligning to TRBD1. TRBJ1-6 is marked as an open reading frame, function uncertain. From germline, CDR1 is NNHDY and CDR2 SYVADS. With 4 bases clipped from V and 3 bases from J, the junction kept 4 bases outside the gene matches. The CDR3 loop spans 15 amino acids. CDR3 bases read: TGTGCCAGCAGTTTGGGACAGTACTATAATTCGCCC. It specifies CASSLGQYYNSP. The complete CDR3 reads CASSLGQYYNSPLYF.

On this clone itself: Genes and germline are mouse. Read sequence stops 4 residues before the CDR3 end, and the germline J gene provides the missing end. This chain connects TRBV13-1 to TRBJ2-5; tentatively, D is TRBD2 (6 bases). Germline V gene sequence: CDR1 NSHNY, CDR2 SYGAGN. The ends were cut back, 3 bases at V and 3 bases at J, with 8 bases in the middle. The CDR3 has 13 residues. CDR3 DNA, as far as it was read: TGTGCCAGCAGTGGACTGGTTCAAGAC. It yields the protein CASSGLVQD. The CDR3 in full is CASSGLVQDTQYF.

This clone was counted a few times. Gene and germline names: mouse. The DNA ends 4 residues before the CDR3 does, and the rest of the CDR3 is filled in from the germline J gene. The rearrangement links TRBV19 to TRBJ1-1; 7 nucleotides agree with TRBD1. The J segment lost 1 base and the V segment lost 5 bases, leaving 5 bases of the junction unmatched. This CDR3 is 14 amino acids long. Germline V gene data show CDR1 as FNHDT and CDR2 as SITEND (reference sequence). The CDR3: CASSSRQGNTEVFF. The DNA read from the CDR3 is TGTGCCAGCAGCAGTCGACAGGGGAACACA.

A note on this clone: The genes and germline here are from mouse. With the read ending 4 residues before the CDR3 end, the germline J gene is used to fill in that end. The V gene is TRBV13-1, the J gene TRBJ2-2; D gene unclear. Trimming left V 1 base short and J 1 base short, with 8 bases between. Germline lookup yields CDR1 NSHNY and CDR2 SYGAGN. The CDR3 is 15 amino acids. Partial CDR3 DNA: TGTGCCAGCAGTGATAGGTCAGGAAACACCGGG. Translation gives CASSDRSGNTG. The CDR3 reads in full as CASSDRSGNTGQLYF.

Comments on this clone: Germline and genes here are mouse. The sample has other DNA sequences that encode this CDR3 too. The CDR3 is CTCSADPGGSYEQYF. CDR3 DNA, as far as it was read: TGCACCTGCAGTGCAGACCCAGGGGGCTCCTAT. The genes are TRBV1 and TRBJ2-7; 7 bases line up with TRBD1. The observed sequence ends 4 residues before the CDR3 terminus, with the missing tail filled in from the germline J gene. Germline V lookup: CDR1 NSQYPW, CDR2 LRSPGD (reference sequence). The CDR3 spans 15 residues. With V trimmed by 0 bases and J by 0 bases, 2 bases remained unmatched.

This clone has a handful of counts. Gene names follow the mouse nomenclature. The read ends 4 residues before the CDR3 terminus; that terminus is restored from the germline J gene. The chain carries TRBV5 and TRBJ2-2; 8 nucleotides align to TRBD1. Looked up from germline, CDR1 is LGHNA and CDR2 is YNLKQL (reference sequence). V was clipped by 4 bases and J by 1 base; unmatched bases: 2. The CDR3 covers 15 residues. CDR3 loop: CASSPTGVNTGQLYF. CDR3 DNA, as far as it was read: TGTGCCAGCAGCCCGACAGGGGTAAACACCGGG.

This clone was found a few times. Gene names and germline match the mouse. From the germline J gene comes the end of the CDR3, since the read stops 4 residues before it. The chain links TRBV5 to TRBJ1-1; D is undetermined. The CDR3 loop spans 12 amino acids. Germline-derived CDR1 and CDR2 are LGHNA and YNLKQL (reference sequence). CDR3 residues: CASSQSRTEVFF. The DNA read from the CDR3 is TGTGCCAGCAGCCAAAGCAGGACA.

In regard to this clone: The listed genes are named as in mouse. The sequenced fragment ends 4 residues before the CDR3 boundary, so the rest is inferred from the germline J gene. The sample holds other DNA sequences that translate to the same CDR3. The chain recombines TRBV13-1 with TRBJ2-7; D may be TRBD2 (5 bases). The germline CDR1 and CDR2 sequences are NSHNY and SYGAGN. This CDR3 spans 12 amino acids. The V gene lost 4 bases and the J gene lost 0 bases, with 5 bases spanning the gap. The CDR3 reads CASSLGSYEQYF. CDR3 DNA, as far as it was read: TGTGCCAGCAGTCTGGGCTCCTAT.